This T cell receptor (beta chain) is from a study of T cell repertoires in ileal Crohn's disease. TCRdb's copy holds only in-frame clones and misses some; the assay was immunoSEQ multiplex PCR. Here the sample spans 3,000 to 4,000 clones, around three quarters being singletons. Study-level findings and limits: Sorted CD8 T cells held more high-frequency clones than CD4.

V shed 4 bases and J 4 bases; nucleotides not matched to a gene: 7. This CDR3 is 14 amino acids long. In germline, CDR1 is SGDLS, CDR2 YYNGEE. As concerns this clone: As yet, its antigen is unknown.

This TCR derives from an adult with Crohn's disease. The sequenced material came from ileal tissue. V is TRBV9 and J is TRBJ2-7; 8 nucleotides match TRBD2. This CDR3 reads CASSSPTSAYEQYF. DNA of the CDR3: TGTGCCAGCAGCTCCCCGACTAGCGCTTACGAGCAGTACTTC.